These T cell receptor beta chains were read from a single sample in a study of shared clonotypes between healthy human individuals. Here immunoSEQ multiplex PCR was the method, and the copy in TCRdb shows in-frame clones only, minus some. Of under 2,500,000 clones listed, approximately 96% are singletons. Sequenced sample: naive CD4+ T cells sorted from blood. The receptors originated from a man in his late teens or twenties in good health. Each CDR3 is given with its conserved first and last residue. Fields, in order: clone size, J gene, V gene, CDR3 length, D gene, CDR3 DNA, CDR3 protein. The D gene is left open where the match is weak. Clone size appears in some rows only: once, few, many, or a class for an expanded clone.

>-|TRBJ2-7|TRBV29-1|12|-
TGCAGCGTTGCGCGGGGAACCTACGAGCAGTACTTC
CSVARGTYEQYF
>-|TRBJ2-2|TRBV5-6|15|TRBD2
TGTGCCAGCAGCCGGACTAGCATCAACACCGGGGAGCTGTTTTTT
CASSRTSINTGELFF
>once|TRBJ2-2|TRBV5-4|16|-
TGTGCCAGCAGCTCCCGATCTAACTCTGCCACCGGGGAGCTGTTTTTT
CASSSRSNSATGELFF
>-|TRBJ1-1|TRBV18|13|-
TGTGCCAGCTCCCCAGATATGAACACTGAAGCTTTCTTT
CASSPDMNTEAFF
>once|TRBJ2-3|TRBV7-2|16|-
TGTGCCAGCAGCTTACGGGATCGATTGAGCACAGATACGCAGTATTTT
CASSLRDRLSTDTQYF
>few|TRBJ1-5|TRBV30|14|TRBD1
TGTGCCTTCGGGACAGGGGCCCTCAATCAGCCCCAGCATTTT
CAFGTGALNQPQHF
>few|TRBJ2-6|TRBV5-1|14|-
TGCGCCAGCAGCCCCAGCTCTGGGGCCAACGTCCTGACTTTC
CASSPSSGANVLTF
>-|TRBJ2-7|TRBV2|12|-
TGTGCCAGCAGACGGGAGAGTAGAGAGCAGTACTTC
CASRRESREQYF
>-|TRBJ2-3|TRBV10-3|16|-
TGTGCCATCAGTGGCCAGGCAGCGGCTCGCACAGATACGCAGTATTTT
CAISGQAAARTDTQYF
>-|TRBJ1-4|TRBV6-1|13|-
TGTGCCAGCAGTAACGGGTTTAATGAAAAACTGTTTTTT
CASSNGFNEKLFF
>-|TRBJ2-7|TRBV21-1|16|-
TGTGCCAGCAGCAGACGAACCGGGACTAGCGGGAGGCAGCAGTACTTC
CASSRRTGTSGRQQYF
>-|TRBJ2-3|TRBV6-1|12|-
TGTGCCAGCAGTGGGACAGCTGATACGCAGTATTTT
CASSGTADTQYF
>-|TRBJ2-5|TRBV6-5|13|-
TGTGCCAGCAGTCCCCGAACGCCTGAGACCCAGTACTTC
CASSPRTPETQYF
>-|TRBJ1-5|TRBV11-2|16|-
TGTGCCAGCAGCTTAGGAGGCAGGGAGTCGGGTCAGCCCCAGCATTTT
CASSLGGRESGQPQHF
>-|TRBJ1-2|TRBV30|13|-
TGTGCCTGGAGTTATGCGAGAATGGATGGCTACACCTTC
CAWSYARMDGYTF
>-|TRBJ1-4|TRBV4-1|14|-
TGCGCCAGCAGCCAAGTACTGCAGGGGGAAAAACTGTTTTTT
CASSQVLQGEKLFF
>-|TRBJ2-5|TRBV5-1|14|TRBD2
TGCGCCAGTACCGGACTAGCGGGAAAGGAGACCCAGTACTTC
CASTGLAGKETQYF
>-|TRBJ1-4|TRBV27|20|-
TGTGCCAGCAGTCCCATTAGGGACCGATGGAGCGATACAACTAATGAAAAACTGTTTTTT
CASSPIRDRWSDTTNEKLFF
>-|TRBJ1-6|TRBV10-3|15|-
TGTGCCATCGGGTCCTATCGGCCCCCGAATTCACCCCTCCACTTT
CAIGSYRPPNSPLHF
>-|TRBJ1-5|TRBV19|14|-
TGTGCCAGTACCCTAGGACTTAGCAATCAGCCCCAGCATTTT
CASTLGLSNQPQHF
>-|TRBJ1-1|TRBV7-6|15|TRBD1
TGTGCCAGCAGCGGACGACAGGGATTGAACACTGAAGCTTTCTTT
CASSGRQGLNTEAFF
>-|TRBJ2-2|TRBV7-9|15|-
TGTGCCAGCAGCTTATACCTGACTAACACCGGGGAGCTGTTTTTT
CASSLYLTNTGELFF